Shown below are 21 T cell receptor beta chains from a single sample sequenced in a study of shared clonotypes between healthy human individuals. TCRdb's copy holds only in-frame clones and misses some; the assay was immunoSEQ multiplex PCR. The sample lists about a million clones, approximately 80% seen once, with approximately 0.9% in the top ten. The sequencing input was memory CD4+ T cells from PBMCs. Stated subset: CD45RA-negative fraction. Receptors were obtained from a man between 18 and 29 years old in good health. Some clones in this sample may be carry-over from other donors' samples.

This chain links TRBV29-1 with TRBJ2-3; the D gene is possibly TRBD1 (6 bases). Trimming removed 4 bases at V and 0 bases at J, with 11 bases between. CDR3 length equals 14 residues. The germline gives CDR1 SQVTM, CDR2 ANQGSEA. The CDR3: CSVVRGSSTDTQYF. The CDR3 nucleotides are TGCAGCGTTGTCAGGGGCTCTAGCACAGATACGCAGTATTTT.

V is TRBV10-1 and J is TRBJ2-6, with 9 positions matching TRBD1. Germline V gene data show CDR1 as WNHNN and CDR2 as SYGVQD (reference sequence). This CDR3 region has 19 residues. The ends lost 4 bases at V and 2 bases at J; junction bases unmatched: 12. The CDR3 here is CASSGRDRAGWTGANVLTF. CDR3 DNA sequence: TGCGCCAGCAGTGGGCGGGACAGGGCAGGTTGGACTGGGGCCAACGTCCTGACTTTC.

In DNA form, the CDR3 reads TGTGCCAGCAGTGAACGAGGGGGAGTCCGGCAACTGTTTTTT. It codes for CASSERGGVRQLFF. The genes are TRBV6-1 and TRBJ1-4; D may be TRBD1 (6 bases). The CDR3 length is 14 residues. Germline V gene data show CDR1 as MNHNS and CDR2 as SASEGT. V was clipped by 2 bases and J by 12 bases, with 16 bases between them.

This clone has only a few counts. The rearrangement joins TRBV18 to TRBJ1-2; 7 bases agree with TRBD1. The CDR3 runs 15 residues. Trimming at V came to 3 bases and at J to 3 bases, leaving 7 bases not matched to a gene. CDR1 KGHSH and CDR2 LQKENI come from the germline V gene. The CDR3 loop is CASSPVQGFDYGYTF. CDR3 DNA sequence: TGTGCCAGCTCACCCGTACAGGGGTTTGACTATGGCTACACCTTC.

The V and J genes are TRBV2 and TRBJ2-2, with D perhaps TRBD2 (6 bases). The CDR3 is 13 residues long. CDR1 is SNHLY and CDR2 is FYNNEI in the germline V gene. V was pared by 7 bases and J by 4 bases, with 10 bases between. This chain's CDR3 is CASMGGATGELFF. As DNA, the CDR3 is TGTGCCAGCATGGGGGGTGCCACCGGGGAGCTGTTTTTT.

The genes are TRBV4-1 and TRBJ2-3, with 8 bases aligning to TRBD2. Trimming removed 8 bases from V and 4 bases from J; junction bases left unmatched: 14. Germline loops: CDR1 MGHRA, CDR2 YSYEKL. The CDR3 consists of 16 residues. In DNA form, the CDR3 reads TGCGCCAGCTGCTCTCGCAGCGGGAGTAGGGCAGATACGCAGTATTTT. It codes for CASCSRSGSRADTQYF.

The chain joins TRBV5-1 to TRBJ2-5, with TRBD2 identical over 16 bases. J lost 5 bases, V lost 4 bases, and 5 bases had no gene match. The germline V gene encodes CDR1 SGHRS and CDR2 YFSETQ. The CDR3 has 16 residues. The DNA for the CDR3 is TGCGCCAGCAGCCCGGGACTAGCGGGAGGGCGCGAGACCCAGTACTTC. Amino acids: CASSPGLAGGRETQYF.

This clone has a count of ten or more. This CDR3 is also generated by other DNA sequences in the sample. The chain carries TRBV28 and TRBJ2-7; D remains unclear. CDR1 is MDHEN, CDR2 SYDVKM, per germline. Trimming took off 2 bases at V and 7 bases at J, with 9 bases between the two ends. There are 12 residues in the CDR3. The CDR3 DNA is TGTGCCAGCAGTTTAGTGGGGTCGGAGCAGTACTTC. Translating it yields CASSLVGSEQYF.

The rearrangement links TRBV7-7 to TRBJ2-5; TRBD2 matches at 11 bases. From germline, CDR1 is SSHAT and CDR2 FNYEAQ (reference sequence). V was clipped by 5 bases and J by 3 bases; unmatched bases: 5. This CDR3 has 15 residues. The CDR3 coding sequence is TGTGCCAGCAGCCAAGCTAGCGGGAGGAAAGAGACCCAGTACTTC. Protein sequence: CASSQASGRKETQYF. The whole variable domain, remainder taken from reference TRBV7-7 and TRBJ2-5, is GAGVSQSPRYKVTKRGQDVTLRCDPISSHATLYWYQQALGQGPEFLTYFNYEAQPDKSGLPSDRFSAERPEGSISTLTIQRTEQRDSAMYRCASSQASGRKETQYFGPGTRLLVL.

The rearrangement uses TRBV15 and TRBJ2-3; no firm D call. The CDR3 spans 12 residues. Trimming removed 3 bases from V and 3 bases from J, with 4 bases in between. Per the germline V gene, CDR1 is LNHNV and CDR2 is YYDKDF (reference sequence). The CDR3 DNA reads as TGTGCCACCAGCAGGGAAACAGATACGCAGTATTTT. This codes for CATSRETDTQYF.

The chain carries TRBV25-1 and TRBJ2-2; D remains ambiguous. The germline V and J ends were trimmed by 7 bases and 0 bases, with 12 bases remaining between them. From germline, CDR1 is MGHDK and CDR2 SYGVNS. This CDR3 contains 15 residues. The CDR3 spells CASNMLGTNTGELFF. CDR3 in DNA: TGTGCCAGCAATATGTTGGGAACGAACACCGGGGAGCTGTTTTTT.

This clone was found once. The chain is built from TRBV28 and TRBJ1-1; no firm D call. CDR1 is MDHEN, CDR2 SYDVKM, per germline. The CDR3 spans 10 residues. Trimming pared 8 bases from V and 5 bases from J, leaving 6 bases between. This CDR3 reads CASERTEAFF. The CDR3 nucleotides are TGTGCCAGCGAACGTACTGAAGCTTTCTTT.

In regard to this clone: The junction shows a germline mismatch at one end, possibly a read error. CDR3 sequence (DNA): TGCAGCGTTGAAGATCGCTACGGCACAGATATGCAGTATTTT. It translates to CSVEDRYGTDMQYF. V usage is TRBV29-1 and J usage is TRBJ2-3; D gene unclear. The germline V gene encodes CDR1 SQVTM and CDR2 ANQGSEA. The CDR3 totals 14 residues.

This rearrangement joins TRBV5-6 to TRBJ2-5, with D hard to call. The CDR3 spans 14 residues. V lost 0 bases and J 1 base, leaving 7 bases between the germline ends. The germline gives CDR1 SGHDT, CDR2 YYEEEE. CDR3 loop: CASSLGVSQETQYF. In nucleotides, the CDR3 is TGTGCCAGCAGCTTGGGCGTTAGCCAAGAGACCCAGTACTTC.

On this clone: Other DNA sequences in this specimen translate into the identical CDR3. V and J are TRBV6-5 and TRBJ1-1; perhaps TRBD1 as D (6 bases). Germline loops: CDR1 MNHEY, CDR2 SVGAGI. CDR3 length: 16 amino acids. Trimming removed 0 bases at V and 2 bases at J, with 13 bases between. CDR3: CASSYSWGARNTEAFF. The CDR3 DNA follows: TGTGCCAGCAGTTACTCGTGGGGGGCTAGAAACACTGAAGCTTTCTTT.

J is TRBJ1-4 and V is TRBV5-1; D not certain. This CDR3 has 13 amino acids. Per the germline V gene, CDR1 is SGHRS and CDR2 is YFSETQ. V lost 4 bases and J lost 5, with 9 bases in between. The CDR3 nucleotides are TGCGCCAGCAGCAATCCACCCAATGAAAAACTGTTTTTT. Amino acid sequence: CASSNPPNEKLFF.

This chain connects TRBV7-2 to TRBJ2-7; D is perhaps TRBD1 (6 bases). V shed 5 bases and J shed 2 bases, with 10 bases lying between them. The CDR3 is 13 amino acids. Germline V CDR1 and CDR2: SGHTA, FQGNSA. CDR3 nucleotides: TGTGCCAGCAGCCGGGACAAGACCTACGAGCAGTACTTC. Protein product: CASSRDKTYEQYF. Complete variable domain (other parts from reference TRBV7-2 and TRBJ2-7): GAGVSQSPSNKVTEKGKDVELRCDPISGHTALYWYRQSLGQGLEFLIYFQGNSAPDKSGLPSDRFSAERTGGSVSTLTIQRTQQEDSAVYLCASSRDKTYEQYFGPGTRLTVT.

This chain's CDR3 is CAVRDRSSYEQYF. The CDR3 DNA sequence: TGTGCCGTCAGGGACAGGAGCTCCTACGAGCAGTACTTC. The V gene is TRBV28, the J gene TRBJ2-7, with TRBD1 identical over 8 bases. CDR3 size: 13 residues. The junction had 6 bases not matched to a gene; V was cut back by 11 bases and J by 0 bases. Germline V gene lookup returns CDR1 MDHEN and CDR2 SYDVKM.

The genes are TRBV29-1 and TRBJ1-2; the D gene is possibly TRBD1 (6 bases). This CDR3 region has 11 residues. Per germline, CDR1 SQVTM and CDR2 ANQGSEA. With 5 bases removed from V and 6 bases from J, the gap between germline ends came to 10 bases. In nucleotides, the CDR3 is TGCAGCGTTCTCCAGGGGAATGGCTACACCTTC. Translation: CSVLQGNGYTF.

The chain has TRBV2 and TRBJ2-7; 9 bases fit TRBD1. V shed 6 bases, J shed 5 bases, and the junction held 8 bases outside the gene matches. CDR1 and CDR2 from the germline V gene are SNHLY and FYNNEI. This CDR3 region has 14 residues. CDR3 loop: CASSRTGGADEQYF. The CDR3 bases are TGTGCCAGCAGCAGAACAGGGGGCGCAGACGAGCAGTACTTC.

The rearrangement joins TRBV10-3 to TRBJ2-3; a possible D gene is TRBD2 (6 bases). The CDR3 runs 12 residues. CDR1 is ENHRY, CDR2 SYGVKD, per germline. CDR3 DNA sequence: TGTGCATCGGCGGGAAGCGGAGATACGCAGTATTTT. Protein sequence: CASAGSGDTQYF.